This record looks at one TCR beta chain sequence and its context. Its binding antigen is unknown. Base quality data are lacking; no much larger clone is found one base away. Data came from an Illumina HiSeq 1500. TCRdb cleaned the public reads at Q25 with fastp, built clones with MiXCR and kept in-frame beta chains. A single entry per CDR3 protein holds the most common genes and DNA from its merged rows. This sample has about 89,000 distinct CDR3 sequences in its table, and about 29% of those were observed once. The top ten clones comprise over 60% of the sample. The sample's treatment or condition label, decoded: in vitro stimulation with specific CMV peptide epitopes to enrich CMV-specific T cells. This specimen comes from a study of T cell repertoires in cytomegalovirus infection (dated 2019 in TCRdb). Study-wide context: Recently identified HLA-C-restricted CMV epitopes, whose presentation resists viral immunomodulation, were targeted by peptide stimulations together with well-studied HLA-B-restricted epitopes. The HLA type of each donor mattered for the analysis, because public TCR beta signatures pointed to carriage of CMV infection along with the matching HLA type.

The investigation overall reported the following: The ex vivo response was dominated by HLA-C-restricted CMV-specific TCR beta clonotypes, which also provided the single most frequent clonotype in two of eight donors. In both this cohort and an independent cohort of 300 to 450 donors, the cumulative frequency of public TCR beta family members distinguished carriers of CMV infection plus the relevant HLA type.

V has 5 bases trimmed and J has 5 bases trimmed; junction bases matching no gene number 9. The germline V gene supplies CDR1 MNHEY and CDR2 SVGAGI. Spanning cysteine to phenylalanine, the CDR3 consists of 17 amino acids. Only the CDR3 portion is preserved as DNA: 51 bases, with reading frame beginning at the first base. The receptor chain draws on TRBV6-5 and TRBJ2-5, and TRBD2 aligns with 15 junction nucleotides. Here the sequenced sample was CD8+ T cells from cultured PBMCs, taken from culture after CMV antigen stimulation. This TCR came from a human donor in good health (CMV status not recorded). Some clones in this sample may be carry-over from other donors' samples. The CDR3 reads CASSDGLAGGAVETQYF. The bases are TGTGCCAGCAGTGACGGACTAGCGGGGGGGGCGGTGGAGACCCAGTACTTC.